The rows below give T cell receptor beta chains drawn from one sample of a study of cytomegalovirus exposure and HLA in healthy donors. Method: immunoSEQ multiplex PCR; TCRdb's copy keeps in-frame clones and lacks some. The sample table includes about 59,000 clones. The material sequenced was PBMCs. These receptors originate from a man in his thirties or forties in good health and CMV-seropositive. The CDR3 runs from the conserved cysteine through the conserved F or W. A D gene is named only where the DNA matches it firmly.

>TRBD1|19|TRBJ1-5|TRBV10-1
CASSESIGGTGEGDQPQHF
TGCGCCAGCAGTGAGTCGATAGGGGGGACAGGGGAAGGGGATCAGCCCCAGCATTTT
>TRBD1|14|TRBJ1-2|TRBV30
CAWSTNRGGYGYTF
TGTGCCTGGAGTACCAACAGGGGCGGCTATGGCTACACCTTC
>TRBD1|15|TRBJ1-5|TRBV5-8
CASSLGTGVHQPQHF
TGTGCCAGCAGCTTGGGGACAGGGGTTCATCAGCCCCAGCATTTT
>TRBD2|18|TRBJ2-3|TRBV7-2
CASSLIAGGFSVTDTQYF
TGTGCCAGCAGCTTAATAGCGGGAGGCTTCTCTGTCACAGATACGCAGTATTTT
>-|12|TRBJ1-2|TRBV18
CASSPQDYGYTF
TGTGCCAGCTCACCTCAGGACTATGGCTACACCTTC
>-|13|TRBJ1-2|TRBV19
CASSMKTGVYYTF
TGTGCCAGTAGTATGAAGACAGGAGTCTACTACACCTTC
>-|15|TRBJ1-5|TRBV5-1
CASSLESGGGQPQHF
TGCGCCAGCAGCTTGGAGTCGGGGGGGGGACAGCCCCAGCATTTT
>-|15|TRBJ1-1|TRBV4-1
CASSPLGVSSYEAFF
TGCGCCAGCAGCCCGTTGGGCGTCTCTTCATATGAAGCTTTCTTT
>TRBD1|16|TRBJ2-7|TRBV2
CASSEDTGGWTYEQYF
TGTGCCAGCAGTGAAGATACAGGGGGCTGGACCTACGAGCAGTACTTC
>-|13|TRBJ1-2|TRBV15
CATSRGEGGSYTF
TGTGCCACCAGCAGAGGTGAGGGAGGGAGCTACACCTTC
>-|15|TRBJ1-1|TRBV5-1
CASSLRGGPGTEAFF
TGCGCCAGCAGCTTGCGCGGGGGGCCAGGCACTGAAGCTTTCTTT
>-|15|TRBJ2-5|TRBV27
CASSFSIGLQETQYF
TGTGCCAGCAGTTTTAGTATAGGACTTCAAGAGACCCAGTACTTC
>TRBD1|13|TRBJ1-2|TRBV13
CASNSRTGAGYTF
TGTGCCAGCAACTCTCGGACAGGGGCCGGCTACACCTTC
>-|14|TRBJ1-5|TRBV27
CASSSYPGDQPQHF
TGTGCCAGCAGTTCGTATCCAGGGGATCAGCCCCAGCATTTT
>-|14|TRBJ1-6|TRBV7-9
CASSMGPLGSPLHF
TGTGCCAGCAGCATGGGGCCCCTCGGGTCACCCCTCCACTTT
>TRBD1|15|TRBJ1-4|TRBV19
CASSTRQGPNEKLFF
TGTGCCAGTAGTACCCGACAGGGTCCTAATGAAAAACTGTTTTTT
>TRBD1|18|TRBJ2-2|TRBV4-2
CASSQDSRTGKNTGELFF
TGTGCCAGCAGCCAAGATAGCCGGACAGGCAAGAACACCGGGGAGCTGTTTTTT
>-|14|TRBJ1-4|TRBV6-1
CASSTGTTNEKLFF
TGTGCCAGCAGTACAGGGACAACTAATGAAAAACTGTTTTTT
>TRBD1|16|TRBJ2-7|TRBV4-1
CASSQEGYRGPGEQYF
TGCGCCAGCAGCCAAGAGGGTTACAGGGGTCCGGGAGAGCAGTACTTC
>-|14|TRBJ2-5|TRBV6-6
CASSYSALQETQYF
TGTGCCAGCAGTTACTCGGCCTTACAAGAGACCCAGTACTTC
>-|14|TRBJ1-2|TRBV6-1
CASSAGPGNYGYTF
TGTGCCAGCAGTGCAGGCCCAGGGAACTATGGCTACACCTTC
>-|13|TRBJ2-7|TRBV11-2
CASSLEQAHEQYF
TGTGCCAGCAGCTTAGAACAGGCCCACGAGCAGTACTTC
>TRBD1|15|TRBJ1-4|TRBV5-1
CASSLAVTGDEKLFF
TGCGCCAGCAGCTTGGCCGTGACAGGGGATGAAAAACTGTTTTTT
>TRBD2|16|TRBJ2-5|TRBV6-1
CASSEWLAGAVETQYF
TGTGCCAGCAGTGAGTGGCTAGCGGGAGCCGTAGAGACCCAGTACTTC
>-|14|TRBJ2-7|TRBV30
CAWSPGYRVSEQYF
TGTGCCTGGAGCCCGGGGTACAGGGTTAGTGAGCAGTACTTC
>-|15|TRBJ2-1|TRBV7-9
CASSLDSASYNEQFF
TGTGCCAGCAGCCTTGACTCGGCCTCCTACAATGAGCAGTTCTTC
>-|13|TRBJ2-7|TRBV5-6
CASGFTGSYEQYF
TGTGCCAGCGGATTTACAGGAAGTTACGAGCAGTACTTC
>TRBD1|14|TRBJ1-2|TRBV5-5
CASSFLTGNYGYTF
TGTGCCAGCAGCTTCCTGACAGGGAACTATGGCTACACCTTC
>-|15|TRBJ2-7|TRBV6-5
CASSYSWVSAYEQYF
TGTGCCAGCAGTTACTCGTGGGTGAGCGCCTACGAGCAGTACTTC
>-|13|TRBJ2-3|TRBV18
CASSPQVADTQYF
TGTGCCAGCTCACCGCAGGTAGCGGATACGCAGTATTTT
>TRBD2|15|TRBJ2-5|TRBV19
CASSTGTSVLETQYF
TGTGCCAGTTCGACCGGGACTAGCGTTCTAGAGACCCAGTACTTC
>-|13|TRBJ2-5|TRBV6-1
CASSVLQQETQYF
TGTGCCAGCAGTGTCCTACAGCAAGAGACCCAGTACTTC
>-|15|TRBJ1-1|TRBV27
CASSSPGGGDTEAFF
TGTGCCAGCAGTTCCCCTGGCGGGGGGGACACTGAAGCTTTCTTT
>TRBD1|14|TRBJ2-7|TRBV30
CAWSRQGSSYEQYF
TGTGCCTGGAGCCGACAGGGGAGCTCCTACGAGCAGTACTTC
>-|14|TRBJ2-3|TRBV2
CAPTEQGYADTQYF
TGTGCCCCAACTGAGCAGGGCTATGCAGATACGCAGTATTTT
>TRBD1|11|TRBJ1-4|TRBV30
CAWGTEGKLFF
TGTGCCTGGGGGACAGAGGGAAAACTGTTTTTT
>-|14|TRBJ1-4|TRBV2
CASSEGPDPGKLFF
TGTGCCAGCAGTGAAGGCCCGGATCCGGGAAAACTGTTTTTT
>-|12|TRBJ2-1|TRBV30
CAWSVALAEQFF
TGTGCCTGGAGTGTAGCGCTAGCGGAGCAGTTCTTC
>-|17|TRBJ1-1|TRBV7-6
CASSPGGTHEGGTEAFF
TGTGCCAGCAGCCCGGGGGGGACCCATGAGGGAGGCACTGAAGCTTTCTTT
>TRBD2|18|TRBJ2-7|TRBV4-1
CASSQGGVAGDNSYEQYF
TGCGCCAGCAGCCAGGGGGGGGTGGCGGGAGATAACTCCTACGAGCAGTACTTC
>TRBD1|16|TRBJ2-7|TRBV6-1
CASSDPGQGFTYEQYF
TGTGCCAGCAGTGATCCCGGACAGGGCTTTACCTACGAGCAGTACTTC
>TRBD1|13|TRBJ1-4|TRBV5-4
CASGDRGDEKLFF
TGTGCCAGCGGAGACAGGGGTGATGAAAAACTGTTTTTT
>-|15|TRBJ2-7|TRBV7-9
CASSLEGGSSYEQYF
TGTGCCAGCAGCTTAGAGGGGGGGTCCTCCTACGAGCAGTACTTC
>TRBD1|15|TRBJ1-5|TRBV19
CASSITRGRDQPQHF
TGTGCCAGTAGTATAACCAGGGGGCGCGATCAGCCCCAGCATTTT
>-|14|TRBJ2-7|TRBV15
CATSHGGIDYEQYF
TGTGCCACCAGCCATGGTGGCATTGACTACGAGCAGTACTTC
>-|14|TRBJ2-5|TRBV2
CASEGGQTQETQYF
TGTGCCAGCGAGGGTGGACAGACCCAAGAGACCCAGTACTTC
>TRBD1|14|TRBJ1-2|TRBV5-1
CASALTGTSYGYTF
TGCGCCAGCGCCTTGACAGGGACATCCTATGGCTACACCTTC
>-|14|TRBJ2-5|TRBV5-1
CASSLVEAQETQYF
TGCGCCAGCAGCTTGGTTGAGGCACAAGAGACCCAGTACTTC